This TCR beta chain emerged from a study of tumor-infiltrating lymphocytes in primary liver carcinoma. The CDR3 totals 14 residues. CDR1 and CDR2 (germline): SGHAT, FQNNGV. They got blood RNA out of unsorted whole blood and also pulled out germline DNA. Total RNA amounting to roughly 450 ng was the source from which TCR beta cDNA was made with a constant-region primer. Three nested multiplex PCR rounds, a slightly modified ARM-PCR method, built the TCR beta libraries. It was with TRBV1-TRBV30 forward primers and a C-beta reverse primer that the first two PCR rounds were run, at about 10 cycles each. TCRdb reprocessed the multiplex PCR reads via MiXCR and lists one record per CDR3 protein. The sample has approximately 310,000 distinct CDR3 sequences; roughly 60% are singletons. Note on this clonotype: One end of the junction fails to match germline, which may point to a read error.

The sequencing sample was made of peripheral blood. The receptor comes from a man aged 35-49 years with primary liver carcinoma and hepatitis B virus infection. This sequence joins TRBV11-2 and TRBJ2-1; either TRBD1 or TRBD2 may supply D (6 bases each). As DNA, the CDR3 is TGTTCCAGCAGCTTTAGACCGGGGGCCAATGAACAGTTCTTC. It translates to CSSSFRPGANEQFF.